This is a list of T cell receptor beta chains from one sample in a study of early T cells in non-severe SARS-CoV-2 infection. TCRdb re-called the 5' RACE reads with MiXCR, one entry per CDR3 protein. This table holds about 100,000 distinct CDR3 sequences, about 13% found once. The sequenced sample consisted of whole blood. The source is an adult who was a healthcare worker with PCR-confirmed SARS-CoV-2 infection or an uninfected control (not recorded which). Each CDR3 is given with its conserved first and last residue. D genes are given only for firm matches. Part of the rows lack a size; the others show once, few, many or a class for expanded clones.

V gene,J gene,D gene,clone size,CDR3 protein,CDR3 DNA
TRBV27,TRBJ1-1,-,-,CASSLKWQGRGAEAFF,TGTGCCAGCAGTTTAAAGTGGCAGGGACGAGGAGCTGAAGCTTTCTTT
TRBV4-1,TRBJ1-2,TRBD1,-,CASSQVGGTDIYGYTF,TGCGCCAGCAGCCAAGTTGGAGGGACAGACATCTATGGCTACACCTTC
TRBV10-2,TRBJ1-1,-,-,CASSSVGNTEAFF,TGCGCCAGCAGCTCCGTTGGGAACACTGAAGCTTTCTTT
TRBV6-2/TRBV6-3,TRBJ2-2,-,-,CASGQTGTGELFF,TGTGCCAGCGGCCAGACTGGGACCGGGGAGCTGTTTTTT
TRBV29-1,TRBJ2-3,-,many,CSVDQSNTQYF,TGCAGCGTTGACCAATCGAATACGCAGTATTTT
TRBV7-6,TRBJ2-5,TRBD1,many,CASSLVSAGGFRETQYF,TGTGCCAGCAGCCTCGTTTCGGCAGGGGGCTTTCGAGAGACCCAGTACTTC
TRBV4-3,TRBJ1-6,-,few,CASSQDTGNSPLHF,TGCGCCAGCAGCCAAGATACGGGGAATTCACCCCTCCACTTT
TRBV29-1,TRBJ2-3,-,many,CSADSDPTDTQYF,TGCAGCGCCGACAGCGACCCCACAGATACGCAGTATTTT
TRBV29-1,TRBJ1-1,-,-,CSVEGTPNTEAFF,TGCAGCGTTGAAGGGACACCGAACACTGAAGCTTTCTTT
TRBV7-2,TRBJ1-2,TRBD1,-,CASSSQGRLYGYTF,TGTGCCAGCAGCTCACAGGGGAGACTCTATGGCTACACCTTC
TRBV5-6,TRBJ2-1,-,few,CASSAGIATSNEQFF,TGTGCCAGCAGCGCGGGGATTGCGACCTCCAATGAGCAGTTCTTC
TRBV28,TRBJ1-1,-,-,CASSGPTPSEAFF,TGTGCCAGCAGCGGACCGACGCCGTCTGAAGCTTTCTTT
TRBV2,TRBJ1-6,-,few,CASDRSSYNSPLHF,TGTGCCAGCGACAGGAGCTCCTATAATTCACCCCTCCACTTT
TRBV4-2,TRBJ2-5,-,-,CASSQPRGLGTETQYF,TGTGCCAGCAGCCAACCCAGGGGCCTAGGCACGGAGACCCAGTACTTC
TRBV3-1,TRBJ2-3,-,-,CASSQEDPRYTQYF,TGTGCCAGCAGCCAAGAGGACCCACGGTATACGCAGTATTTT
TRBV4-3,TRBJ2-3,-,many,CASSQSTGGPDTQYF,TGCGCCAGCAGCCAAAGCACTGGTGGGCCAGATACGCAGTATTTT
TRBV2,TRBJ2-7,-,many,CASSTDSYEQYF,TGTGCCAGCAGCACGGACAGCTACGAGCAGTACTTC
TRBV29-1,TRBJ1-2,-,few,CSARGPTNYGYTF,TGCAGCGCGCGGGGCCCTACTAACTATGGCTACACCTTC
TRBV20-1,TRBJ2-7,TRBD2,few,CSARGTGLDFDEQYF,TGCAGTGCTAGAGGAACCGGACTAGATTTCGACGAGCAGTACTTC
TRBV12-3/TRBV12-4,TRBJ2-1,TRBD2,few,CASLTGGSYNEQFF,TGTGCCAGCCTCACGGGGGGCTCCTACAATGAGCAGTTCTTC
TRBV11-2,TRBJ2-7,-,few,CASNRGNSYEQYF,TGTGCCAGCAACCGTGGGAATTCCTACGAGCAGTACTTC
TRBV19,TRBJ1-5,TRBD1,-,CASNPGQINQPQHF,TGTGCCAGTAATCCGGGACAGATAAATCAGCCCCAGCATTTT
TRBV20-1,TRBJ2-7,TRBD1,-,CSARDRFSYEQYF,TGCAGTGCTAGGGACAGGTTCTCCTACGAGCAGTACTTC
TRBV28,TRBJ1-1,-,-,CASSLRGSSNTEAFF,TGTGCCAGCAGTTTAAGGGGTTCTAGCAACACTGAAGCTTTCTTT
TRBV5-1,TRBJ2-2,-,few,CATSTPGDTGELFF,TGCGCCACCTCGACTCCGGGGGACACCGGGGAGCTGTTTTTT
TRBV5-1,TRBJ2-3,TRBD1,many,CASSGPDRTQYF,TGCGCCAGCAGCGGTCCGGACAGGACGCAGTATTTT
TRBV5-1,TRBJ1-2,TRBD1,many,CASSTNGGQVGGYTF,TGCGCCAGCAGCACGAATGGGGGACAGGTGGGAGGCTACACCTTC
TRBV28,TRBJ1-5,-,-,CASSWGDQPQHF,TGTGCCAGCAGTTGGGGGGATCAGCCCCAGCATTTT
TRBV7-6,TRBJ2-5,-,-,CARSLERRTAGETQYF,TGTGCCAGAAGCTTAGAGAGGCGGACCGCCGGTGAGACCCAGTACTTC
TRBV28,TRBJ2-3,-,few,CASRGGRWLGTQYF,TGTGCCAGCAGGGGGGGGCGGTGGTTGGGTACGCAGTATTTT
TRBV11-2,TRBJ2-1,TRBD1,few,CASSSPGQNPNEQFF,TGTGCCAGCAGCTCCCCGGGACAGAACCCCAATGAGCAGTTCTTC
TRBV5-6,TRBJ1-4,TRBD1,-,CASSWGQLNEKLFF,TGTGCCAGCAGCTGGGGACAGCTTAATGAAAAACTGTTTTTT
TRBV7-2,TRBJ2-2,-,many,CASSPVPGFANTGELFF,TGTGCCAGCAGCCCCGTCCCGGGATTCGCGAACACCGGGGAGCTGTTTTTT
TRBV11-2,TRBJ2-5,TRBD2,many,CASSLGPRWLAGKKYPMQETQYF,TGTGCCAGCAGCTTAGGTCCCCGGTGGCTAGCGGGGAAAAAATATCCGATGCAAGAGACCCAGTACTTC
TRBV20-1,TRBJ2-2,-,-,CSAKDRSNTGELFF,TGCAGTGCTAAAGACAGGTCGAACACCGGGGAGCTGTTTTTT
TRBV7-9,TRBJ2-7,-,-,CASSLPPRDGTYEQYF,TGTGCCAGCAGCCTGCCGCCCCGGGACGGAACCTACGAGCAGTACTTC
TRBV20-1,TRBJ1-6,-,-,CSAPEPGNSPLHF,TGCAGTGCTCCCGAGCCAGGGAATTCACCCCTCCACTTT
TRBV4-2,TRBJ2-2,-,many,CASSQDSPDRGGELFF,TGTGCCAGCAGCCAAGACTCCCCTGACCGGGGCGGGGAGCTGTTTTTT
TRBV5-1,TRBJ2-2,-,few,CASSPRGETGELFF,TGCGCCAGCAGCCCTAGGGGAGAGACCGGGGAGCTGTTTTTT
TRBV20-1,TRBJ2-5,-,-,CSARVGGVETQYF,TGCAGTGCTAGAGTCGGGGGAGTTGAGACCCAGTACTTC
TRBV28,TRBJ1-6,-,few,CASSFSGAGNSPLHF,TGTGCCAGCAGTTTCTCGGGGGCGGGTAATTCACCCCTCCACTTT
TRBV6-1,TRBJ1-3,TRBD1,many,CASSTTGGGNTIYF,TGTGCCAGCAGTACAACAGGGGGTGGAAACACCATATATTTT
TRBV11-2,TRBJ1-5,-,many,CASSLGRVGHTNQPQHF,TGTGCCAGCAGCTTAGGCCGCGTGGGACACACCAATCAGCCCCAGCATTTT
TRBV20-1,TRBJ1-4,-,-,CSARGDGLGEKLFF,TGCAGTGCTAGAGGGGACGGACTGGGGGAAAAACTGTTTTTT
TRBV5-4,TRBJ2-1,TRBD1,-,CASSQGQLYNEQFF,TGTGCCAGCAGCCAGGGACAGCTTTACAATGAGCAGTTCTTC
TRBV3-1,TRBJ1-3,-,many,CASGPYSGNTIYF,TGTGCCAGCGGGCCCTACTCTGGAAACACCATATATTTT
TRBV27,TRBJ2-6,TRBD2,-,CASSSTSGGPYSGANVLTF,TGTGCCAGCAGCTCTACTAGCGGCGGTCCTTACTCTGGGGCCAACGTCCTGACTTTC
TRBV28,TRBJ2-7,TRBD2,few,CASSSTSGGAGYHEQYF,TGTGCCAGCAGTTCCACTAGCGGGGGGGCCGGGTATCACGAGCAGTACTTC
TRBV7-9,TRBJ2-1,TRBD2,-,CASSKKTAREGGEQFF,TGTGCCAGCAGCAAGAAGACGGCCAGGGAGGGCGGTGAGCAGTTCTTC
TRBV4-2,TRBJ2-3,TRBD2,-,CASSQERRTSPADTQYF,TGTGCCAGCAGCCAAGAACGGAGGACTAGCCCCGCAGATACGCAGTATTTT
TRBV20-1,TRBJ2-6,-,few,CSARDQRYISGANVLTF,TGCAGTGCTAGAGATCAGCGGTACATCTCTGGGGCCAACGTCCTGACTTTC
TRBV10-2,TRBJ1-3,-,-,CASRGSSGNTIYF,TGCGCCAGCAGAGGTAGCTCTGGAAACACCATATATTTT
TRBV29-1,TRBJ1-1,-,many,CSVVREKAFF,TGCAGCGTTGTACGGGAAAAAGCTTTCTTT
TRBV27,TRBJ2-7,-,few,CASSPSHIAEQYF,TGTGCCAGCAGTCCTAGTCACATCGCAGAGCAGTACTTC